This T cell receptor (beta chain) comes out of a study of cytomegalovirus exposure and HLA in healthy donors. Findings and limits, study-wide: First-cohort TCR clusters tended to co-occur in the approximately 110 validation repertoires, a later analysis found. Most TCR sequences were seen very rarely across donors, but some public TCRs occurred in many.

CDR3 length equals 13 residues. Germline loops: CDR1 LNHNV, CDR2 YYDKDF (reference sequence). Trimming shortened V by 1 base and J by 7 bases, and 10 bases separated the two germline ends. Notes on this clone: The antigen remains unidentified.

Here immunoSEQ multiplex PCR was the method, and the copy in TCRdb shows in-frame clones only, minus some. Found here are 150,000 to 200,000 clones, roughly 90% of them singletons; the top ten hold approximately 10%. The chain carries TRBV15 and TRBJ1-2, with D perhaps TRBD1 (5 bases). This sequence originates from a woman aged 18-29 years in good health and CMV-seropositive. Source material: PBMCs. CDR3 loop: CATSRGPGSGYTF. The CDR3 bases are TGTGCCACCAGCAGAGGGCCAGGGTCTGGCTACACCTTC. Full variable domain (missing parts from reference TRBV15 and TRBJ1-2): DAMVIQNPRYQVTQFGKPVTLSCSQTLNHNVMYWYQQKSSQAPKLLFHYYDKDFNNEADTPDNFQSRRPNTSFCFLDIRSPGLGDTAMYLCATSRGPGSGYTFGSGTRLTVV.